Below, one TCR beta chain is given with its context. Its specificity is not known. V lost 10 bases and J lost 3, with 13 bases in between. The V gene's germline CDR1 is SNHLY and CDR2 FYNNEI. CDR3 size: 12 residues. As to time point: week 47, end of study. It was 300 ug of mutant IDH1 20-mer peptide that made up each vaccine dose, given with topical imiquimod. Vaccination of patients was performed eight times, in weeks 1, 3, 5, 7, 11, 15, 19 and 23. These data come from a study of a mutant IDH1 vaccine in newly diagnosed glioma. Overall study: Visit V13 took place at week 47, and visit V12 happened at week 35.

This table comes from immunoSEQ multiplex PCR, and its TCRdb copy is limited to in-frame clones, with some not included. Of 20,000 to 30,000 clones in the sample, 82% are singletons; the top ten hold about 4%. The chain carries TRBV2 and TRBJ2-7, with D unclear. This receptor was obtained from a man aged 35 to 55 with glioma. Some clones in this sample may be carry-over from other donors' samples. The sample in question was PBMCs, obtained from a glioma patient whose treatment included an IDH1 peptide vaccine. The CDR3 DNA follows: TGTGCCACCCAGCGCAGTCGCTACGAGCAGTACTTC. This codes for CATQRSRYEQYF. The full variable domain, its missing parts supplied by reference TRBV2 and TRBJ2-7, is EPEVTQTPSHQVTQMGQEVILRCVPISNHLYFYWYRQILGQKVEFLVSFYNNEISEKSEIFDDQFSVERPDGSNFTLKIRSTKLEDSAMYFCATQRSRYEQYFGPGTRLTVT.